This section outlines one TCR beta chain sequence together with its context. The record originates from a study of blood T cell repertoires in COVID-19. About the research overall: Sites across the United States, Italy and Spain contributed samples from acute and convalescent COVID-19.

Germline assignment: CDR1 LGHDT and CDR2 YNNKEL (reference sequence). The V segment lost 6 bases and the J segment 8 bases; nucleotides outside the gene matches: 11. The length of the CDR3 is 16 residues. Grouping used clinical history reported by participants in a survey and questionnaire. TCRdb keeps only in-frame clones here, not all; method: immunoSEQ multiplex PCR. Of about 290,000 clones in the sample, around 90% were seen once. The genes are TRBV3-1 (or the pseudogene TRBV3-2) and TRBJ2-3, with 13 bases that match TRBD2. The clonotype comes from a woman in her thirties or forties who had recovered from COVID-19. Sequencing was carried out using PBMCs or T cells enriched from blood (not recorded which). DNA for the CDR3: TGTGCCAGCAGACCACCCGGACTAGCGGGAGTGGGTACGCAGTATTTT. This encodes CASRPPGLAGVGTQYF.